The present T cell receptor (beta chain) was sequenced within a study of blood T cell repertoires in COVID-19. Study details: Sources were T cells, B-cell-depleted T cells, or PBMCs; the material itself was cDNA or gDNA.

Germline lookup yields CDR1 KGHSH and CDR2 LQKENI. The CDR3 loop spans 19 amino acids. Trimming pared 3 bases from V and 0 bases from J, leaving 23 bases between. As handled by the study authors: Reference gene primer amplification yielded estimated nucleated cell counts. The method was immunoSEQ multiplex PCR; TCRdb's version includes in-frame clones alone and lacks a portion of them. V and J calls and clone size come straight from that table; D and trimming were deduced from the DNA. Among approximately 210,000 clones listed, about 90% were seen once. The rearrangement links TRBV18 to TRBJ1-1; D is perhaps TRBD1 (6 bases). The sequencing input was peripheral blood. This TCR was sampled from a man aged 40-50 years with active or convalescent COVID-19. The CDR3 spells CASSPIYQRTDIMNTEAFF. The CDR3, as DNA: TGTGCCAGCTCACCCATTTACCAGAGGACAGACATCATGAACACTGAAGCTTTCTTT.